The 6 T cell receptor beta chains in this list originate from one sample, sequenced in a study of control samples from healthy donors and cancer patients. Repertoires were generated with immunoSEQ multiplex PCR, while TCRdb's copy carries only in-frame clones and drops some. The data show 150,000 to 200,000 clones, 94% seen once. Specimen: blood. The receptors shown here come from a woman younger than 35 in good health.

The chain employs TRBV7-3 and TRBJ1-6; D gene uncertain. V dropped 1 base and J dropped 7 bases, with 11 bases sitting between them. Germline V lookup: CDR1 SGHTA, CDR2 FQGTGA. The CDR3 consists of 15 residues. The CDR3 here is CASSLNPGWNSPLHF. For the CDR3, the DNA is TGTGCCAGCAGCTTAAATCCGGGGTGGAATTCACCCCTCCACTTT.

The chain combines TRBV19 with TRBJ2-1; 7 bases are shared with TRBD2. The V gene's germline CDR1 is LNHDA and CDR2 SQIVND (reference sequence). The CDR3 sequence is 16 residues long. V lost 1 base, J lost 3 bases, and 6 bases stayed unmatched. CDR3 sequence: CASSIGHGEGYNEQFF. The CDR3 DNA follows: TGTGCCAGTAGTATAGGACACGGGGAGGGCTACAATGAGCAGTTCTTC.

The chain combines TRBV10-1 with TRBJ2-3; D perhaps matches TRBD1 (6 bases). In germline, CDR1 is WNHNN, CDR2 SYGVQD (reference sequence). CDR3 size: 14 residues. Trimming pared 3 bases from V and 2 bases from J, leaving 9 bases between. DNA for the CDR3: TGCGCCAGCAGTGACCAGGGGTTCACAGATACGCAGTATTTT. Translating it yields CASSDQGFTDTQYF.

For this clone: The junction does not match germline at one end; this may be a read error. The chain is built from TRBV14 and TRBJ1-2; D unresolved. Looked up from germline, CDR1 is SGHDN and CDR2 is FVKESK. The CDR3 covers 12 residues. In DNA, the CDR3 is TGTGCCAGCACCCAAACGGGCTATGGCTACACCTTC. Amino acid sequence: CASTQTGYGYTF.

V gene TRBV6-5 combines with J gene TRBJ1-4, with D unresolved. This CDR3 has 13 residues. The ends were cut back, 7 bases at V and 7 bases at J, with 13 bases in the middle. Germline V CDR1 and CDR2: MNHEY, SVGAGI. CDR3 residues: CASTGSAGEKLFF. The CDR3 bases are TGTGCCAGCACGGGGTCCGCCGGTGAAAAACTGTTTTTT.

The V gene is TRBV29-1, the J gene TRBJ1-2; no clear D gene. Per the germline V gene, CDR1 is SQVTM and CDR2 is ANQGSEA. V shed 3 bases and J shed 4 bases, with 15 bases lying between them. The CDR3 is 14 residues long. CDR3 loop: CSVEDGQTPYGYTF. As DNA, the CDR3 is TGCAGCGTTGAGGACGGCCAAACTCCCTATGGCTACACCTTC.